What follows are 13 T cell receptor beta chains derived from one specimen sequenced in a study of blood T cell repertoires in COVID-19. Sequencing used immunoSEQ multiplex PCR; TCRdb keeps in-frame clones, though not all of them. This table has 250,000 to 350,000 clones, approximately 92% appearing once. The sample taken for sequencing was PBMCs or T cells enriched from blood (not recorded which). The origin of the receptors is a woman in her 30s who had recovered from COVID-19.

The chain links TRBV6-5 to TRBJ1-4; possibly TRBD1 for D (6 bases). V was trimmed by 10 bases and J by 0 bases, leaving 12 bases between them. The germline gives CDR1 MNHEY, CDR2 SVGAGI. CDR3 length: 14 residues. The CDR3 bases are TGTGCCACTTCTCGGACAGCAACTAATGAAAAACTGTTTTTT. Protein product: CATSRTATNEKLFF.

This chain links TRBV6-2 or TRBV6-3 with TRBJ1-1; D unclear. Trimming took off 5 bases at V and 12 bases at J, with 13 bases between the two ends. This CDR3 region has 11 residues. The germline gives CDR1 MNHEY, CDR2 SVGEGT. CDR3 protein: CASSPGTTTFF. The CDR3 DNA sequence: TGTGCCAGCAGTCCCGGCACGACAACTTTCTTT.

This chain uses TRBV5-1 with TRBJ2-1; 10 nucleotides line up with TRBD2. This CDR3 is built from 17 residues. V was clipped by 4 bases and J by 4 bases; unmatched bases: 11. Germline V gene sequence: CDR1 SGHRS, CDR2 YFSETQ. The CDR3: CASSPEVAGGIYNEQFF. The CDR3 DNA reads TGCGCCAGCAGCCCGGAGGTAGCGGGAGGCATTTACAATGAGCAGTTCTTC.

The rearrangement uses TRBV7-2 and TRBJ1-1; TRBD1 aligns across 7 bases. CDR3 length: 14 residues. CDR1 is SGHTA and CDR2 is FQGNSA in the germline V gene. V trimming: 6 bases; J trimming: 3 bases; junction bases outside the gene matches: 7. The CDR3 loop reads CASSRQGGDTEAFF. The CDR3 coding sequence is TGTGCCAGCAGTAGACAGGGTGGGGACACTGAAGCTTTCTTT.

The gene calls are TRBV28 and TRBJ1-5; possible D gene TRBD1, 6 bases. The germline V gene encodes CDR1 MDHEN and CDR2 SYDVKM. The CDR3 has 13 amino acids. V was shortened by 11 bases and J by 8 bases, with 19 bases between the two germline ends. The CDR3 region is CAAQGWQEEPQHF. DNA for the CDR3: TGTGCCGCACAGGGTTGGCAGGAGGAGCCCCAGCATTTT.

The J gene is TRBJ2-7, the V gene TRBV6-2 or TRBV6-3, with TRBD2 matching 11 bases. The CDR3 runs 17 residues. V shed 2 bases and J 0 bases; nucleotides not matched to a gene: 6. Germline lookup yields CDR1 MNHEY and CDR2 SVGEGT. This CDR3 reads CASSYPSSGRTSYEQYF. In DNA form, the CDR3 reads TGTGCCAGCAGTTACCCTTCTAGCGGGAGGACCTCCTACGAGCAGTACTTC.

CDR3 sequence: CSVEAPDRNSYNEQFF. CDR3 in DNA: TGCAGCGTTGAAGCTCCGGACAGGAACTCCTACAATGAGCAGTTCTTC. The genes are TRBV29-1 and TRBJ2-1, with 7 bases identical to TRBD1. The length of the CDR3 is 16 residues. The germline V gene encodes CDR1 SQVTM and CDR2 ANQGSEA. V gave up 1 base and J gave up 0 bases; unmatched junction bases: 6.

The chain couples TRBV27 to TRBJ1-1, with unresolved D. The V gene's germline CDR1 is MNHEY and CDR2 SMNVEV (reference sequence). CDR3 length: 16 residues. V lost 5 bases, J lost 1 base, and 17 bases lay in between. The CDR3, as DNA: TGTGCCAGCAGTACGACCGGGTTATCCCCGAACACTGAAGCTTTCTTT. It codes for CASSTTGLSPNTEAFF.

This rearrangement joins TRBV18 to TRBJ2-7, with 15 nucleotides matching TRBD2. The trim removed 0 bases at V and 6 bases at J, leaving 3 bases unmatched. Germline V CDR1 and CDR2: KGHSH, LQKENI. This CDR3 contains 16 residues. The CDR3 sequence: CASSPPKGLAGGEQYF. The CDR3 DNA reads TGTGCCAGCTCACCACCGAAGGGACTAGCGGGGGGCGAGCAGTACTTC.

The chain uses TRBV24-1 and TRBJ2-5, with 10 bases matching TRBD1. Germline V gene lookup returns CDR1 KGHDR and CDR2 SFDVKD. CDR3 size: 15 residues. V shed 7 bases and J 2 bases; nucleotides not matched to a gene: 6. CDR3 residues: CATSGTGVSQETQYF. The CDR3, as DNA: TGTGCCACCAGCGGGACAGGGGTTTCACAAGAGACCCAGTACTTC.

V and J are TRBV28 and TRBJ2-3, with unresolved D. From germline, CDR1 is MDHEN and CDR2 SYDVKM. Trimming shortened V by 3 bases and J by 2 bases, and 12 bases separated the two germline ends. The CDR3 has 15 residues. The CDR3 nucleotides read TGTGCCAGCAGTTTCACCAGGTCCCCCACAGATACGCAGTATTTT. Protein: CASSFTRSPTDTQYF.

The DNA for the CDR3 is TGTGCCAGCAGTTTCCAGGGCCGGACTGAAGCTTTCTTT. Translation: CASSFQGRTEAFF. The chain recombines TRBV27 with TRBJ1-1, with D perhaps matching TRBD1 (5 bases). The germline V gene has CDR1 MNHEY and CDR2 SMNVEV (reference sequence). CDR3 length equals 13 residues. V dropped 3 bases and J dropped 5 bases, with 10 bases sitting between them.

In this sample, this clone turned up once. The chain combines TRBV28 with TRBJ2-5, with D unresolved. CDR3 size: 12 residues. V was pared by 5 bases and J by 2 bases, with 6 bases between. Germline CDR1 MDHEN, CDR2 SYDVKM. CDR3 region: CASSTVQETQYF. Written as DNA, the CDR3 is TGTGCCAGCAGTACGGTTCAAGAGACCCAGTACTTC.